What follows are 23 T cell receptor beta chains derived from one specimen sequenced in a study of T-cell reconstitution after alpha-beta-depleted transplantation in children (dated by TCRdb to 2016 to 2017). Library preparation used PCR. These reads were obtained on an Illumina HiSeq 2500. Molecular barcoding was employed in the preparation of TCR libraries, with unique molecular identifiers being used to normalize TCRbeta repertoire quantification. TCRdb's own reprocessing of the public reads used fastp at Q25 and MiXCR and kept productive beta chains. Rows matching on CDR3 protein sequence are summarized as one entry with the most common DNA and genes. The sample table shows roughly 110,000 distinct CDR3 sequences, and 10% are seen once. The top ten constitute nearly 35% of the sample. The intended sense of this specimen's treatment or condition label: allogeneic hematopoietic cell transplantation with graft depleted of TCRalphabeta T cells and CD19 B cells.

This material consisted of PBMCs, taken before TCRalphabeta/CD19-depleted stem cell transplant. The receptors shown here come from a boy aged 2-15 years with acute lymphoblastic leukemia, due to receive a stem cell transplant.

The sample holds many counts of this clonotype. J is TRBJ2-5 and V is TRBV10-2, with 7 bases aligning to TRBD1. The CDR3 extends over 16 amino acids. With V trimmed by 4 bases and J by 2 bases, 10 bases remained unmatched. The germline V gene has CDR1 WSHSY and CDR2 SAAADI. The CDR3 loop is CASSVRGQTLQETQYF. CDR3 nucleotides: TGCGCCAGCAGTGTTAGGGGACAGACTCTACAAGAGACCCAGTACTTC.

This clonotype was counted many times. V usage is TRBV20-1 and J usage is TRBJ2-1; D unclear. Germline values: CDR1 DFQATT, CDR2 SNEGSKA (reference sequence). V lost 0 bases and J 11 bases, leaving 8 bases between the germline ends. This CDR3 contains 11 residues. The chain's CDR3 is CSARDWPQQFF. The CDR3 nucleotides are TGCAGTGCTAGAGATTGGCCCCAGCAGTTCTTC.

This clonotype was counted many times. The chain couples TRBV27 to TRBJ2-6; D may correspond to TRBD1 or TRBD2 (5 bases each). Deletions cut 6 bases from V and 2 bases from J, with 11 bases between. Germline assignment: CDR1 MNHEY and CDR2 SMNVEV (reference sequence). The CDR3 is made up of 15 amino acids. CDR3: CASSPQGAGANVLTF. CDR3 sequence (DNA): TGTGCCAGCAGCCCCCAGGGAGCTGGGGCCAACGTCCTGACTTTC.

This clonotype turned up a few times. The V and J genes are TRBV5-5 and TRBJ1-5; 8 positions match TRBD1. The length of the CDR3 is 16 residues. CDR1 and CDR2 from the germline V gene are SGHKS and YYEKEE (reference sequence). Trimming cost V 4 bases and J 4 bases; bases outside gene matches: 10. Here the CDR3 reads CASSPDRAGRNQPQHF. CDR3 coding DNA: TGTGCCAGCAGCCCGGACAGGGCAGGTAGAAATCAGCCCCAGCATTTT.

This clonotype has just a few counts. The chain links TRBV28 to TRBJ2-1; D possibly uses TRBD1 or TRBD2 (5 bases each). The germline gives CDR1 MDHEN, CDR2 SYDVKM. The length of the CDR3 is 14 residues. V lost 6 bases and J 9 bases, leaving 18 bases between the germline ends. CDR3 residues: CASSSGTRVLEQFF. The CDR3 DNA sequence: TGTGCCAGCAGCTCCGGGACCCGGGTACTTGAGCAGTTCTTC.

This clonotype turned up a few times. J is TRBJ2-1 and V is TRBV20-1, with a tentative D call TRBD2 (6 bases). Germline loops: CDR1 DFQATT, CDR2 SNEGSKA (reference sequence). V was shortened by 6 bases and J by 6 bases, with 18 bases between the two germline ends. The CDR3 runs 14 residues. DNA of the CDR3: TGCAGTGCAATACGGGGGATTGAACCCAATGAGCAGTTCTTC. Its protein product is CSAIRGIEPNEQFF.

This clonotype was detected only a few times. This chain uses TRBV5-1 with TRBJ2-2, with 9 positions matching TRBD2. Germline trimming cut 4 bases from V and 5 bases from J; bases unmatched to any gene: 9. Germline CDR1 and CDR2: SGHRS and YFSETQ. The CDR3 runs 16 residues. CDR3 protein: CASSISGSGSTGELFF. The CDR3, as DNA: TGCGCCAGCAGCATTAGCGGGAGTGGGAGTACCGGGGAGCTGTTTTTT. The entire variable domain, with the rest obtained from reference TRBV5-1 and TRBJ2-2, is as follows: KAGVTQTPRYLIKTRGQQVTLSCSPISGHRSVSWYQQTPGQGLQFLFEYFSETQRNKGNFPGRFSGRQFSNSRSEMNVSTLELGDSALYLCASSISGSGSTGELFFGEGSRLTVL.

This clonotype came up many times. The chain employs TRBV5-1 and TRBJ2-1; D possibly corresponds to TRBD1 (6 bases). The CDR3 consists of 13 residues. Germline values: CDR1 SGHRS, CDR2 YFSETQ. The ends were cut back, 5 bases at V and 5 bases at J, with 11 bases in the middle. The CDR3 is CASSLDSNNEQFF. For the CDR3, the DNA is TGCGCCAGCAGTCTGGACAGTAACAATGAGCAGTTCTTC.

This sequence joins TRBV9 and TRBJ2-3; TRBD2 matches 7 bases. Looked up from germline, CDR1 is SGDLS and CDR2 is YYNGEE. This CDR3 spans 15 amino acids. The J segment lost 1 base and the V segment lost 2 bases, leaving 4 bases of the junction unmatched. The CDR3 spells CASSVSLAGTDTQYF. The CDR3, as DNA: TGTGCCAGCAGCGTTAGCCTAGCGGGCACAGATACGCAGTATTTT. Supplemented by reference TRBV9 and TRBJ2-3, the full variable domain reads DSGVTQTPKHLITATGQRVTLRCSPRSGDLSVYWYQQSLDQGLQFLIQYYNGEERAKGNILERFSAQQFPDLHSELNLSSLELGDSALYFCASSVSLAGTDTQYFGPGTRLTVL.

The DNA of the CDR3 is TGTGCCAGCAGCCGGGGGACAGGGACTGGGTCACCCCTCCACTTT. Its translation is CASSRGTGTGSPLHF. The V gene is TRBV14, the J gene TRBJ1-6; 9 bases agree with TRBD1. The CDR3 is 15 amino acids. The V gene end was trimmed by 4 bases and the J gene end by 10 bases; junction bases not matched to a gene: 8. Germline loops: CDR1 SGHDN, CDR2 FVKESK.

The sample holds many counts of this clonotype. The chain recombines TRBV7-8 with TRBJ1-4, with D possibly being TRBD1 (5 bases). The germline V gene has CDR1 SGHVS and CDR2 FQNEAQ. V was trimmed by 5 bases and J by 5 bases, leaving 18 bases between them. The CDR3 runs 16 residues. The CDR3 spells CASSPLRDSWNEKLFF. The CDR3 nucleotides are TGTGCCAGCAGCCCATTGAGAGACAGCTGGAATGAAAAACTGTTTTTT.

This clonotype was observed a handful of times. The chain links TRBV20-1 to TRBJ2-5, with D uncertain. The germline CDR1 and CDR2 sequences are DFQATT and SNEGSKA (reference sequence). This CDR3 has 13 residues. Trimming shortened V by 6 bases and J by 5 bases, and 16 bases separated the two germline ends. The CDR3 here is CSAQAQVAETQYF. CDR3 bases: TGCAGTGCCCAGGCCCAGGTTGCGGAGACCCAGTACTTC.

This clonotype was counted between two and nine times. V usage is TRBV5-1 and J usage is TRBJ2-1; TRBD2 matches at 10 bases. The CDR3 covers 16 residues. V gave up 5 bases and J gave up 10 bases; unmatched junction bases: 15. Germline CDR1 SGHRS, CDR2 YFSETQ. The CDR3 reads CASRTGGLAGDWEQFF. CDR3 DNA: TGCGCCAGCAGAACTGGCGGGCTAGCGGGAGATTGGGAGCAGTTCTTC.

The genes are TRBV12-3 or TRBV12-4 and TRBJ2-7; 8 bases are shared with TRBD1. V gave up 5 bases and J gave up 3 bases; unmatched junction bases: 6. The CDR3 has 14 residues. CDR3 residues: CASSNLDRDYEQYF. The DNA of the CDR3 is TGTGCCAGCAGTAACTTGGACAGGGACTACGAGCAGTACTTC.

At least ten counts were recorded for this clonotype. The chain has TRBV6-1 and TRBJ2-7; possibly TRBD1 or TRBD2 for D (5 bases each). Trimming shortened V by 6 bases and J by 7 bases, and 22 bases separated the two germline ends. This CDR3 region has 15 residues. Per the germline V gene, CDR1 is MNHNS and CDR2 is SASEGT. CDR3 loop: CASRAQAEDWREQYF. In DNA, the CDR3 is TGTGCCAGCAGGGCACAGGCGGAGGATTGGAGGGAGCAGTACTTC.

This rearrangement joins TRBV12-3 or TRBV12-4 to TRBJ2-7; a possible D gene is TRBD2 (5 bases). CDR3 length equals 11 residues. The V end was cut by 5 bases, the J end by 9 bases, with 11 bases between. CDR3 DNA: TGTGCCAGCAGTACCTTAGGGAGGCAGTACTTC. Translated: CASSTLGRQYF.

This clonotype was picked up many times. The rearrangement links TRBV20-1 to TRBJ2-1, with D maybe TRBD1 (6 bases). Germline CDR1 reads DFQATT; CDR2 reads SNEGSKA (reference sequence). The CDR3 length is 13 residues. The V end lost 6 bases, the J end lost 2 bases, and 11 bases lay between the germline ends. The CDR3 bases are TGCAGTGCCAGGGGCTACCCCTACAATGAGCAGTTCTTC. Its protein is CSARGYPYNEQFF.

J is TRBJ2-1 and V is TRBV20-1; D gene ambiguous. The CDR3 has 11 residues. CDR1 is DFQATT and CDR2 is SNEGSKA in the germline V gene (reference sequence). V lost 6 bases and J lost 10, with 13 bases in between. CDR3 DNA: TGCAGTGCCTGGGCGAACCTCGAGCAGTTCTTC. Amino acids: CSAWANLEQFF.

J is TRBJ2-1 and V is TRBV29-1; 14 bases are a match to TRBD2. The trim removed 0 bases at V and 8 bases at J, leaving 9 bases unmatched. The germline V gene has CDR1 SQVTM and CDR2 ANQGSEA. CDR3 size: 17 residues. The CDR3 here is CSVEEPGLAGVLHEQFF. DNA of the CDR3: TGCAGCGTTGAAGAGCCGGGACTAGCGGGAGTGCTACATGAGCAGTTCTTC.

This clonotype was found many times. The J gene is TRBJ2-1, the V gene TRBV7-8; 10 bases match TRBD2. CDR1 and CDR2 (germline): SGHVS, FQNEAQ. CDR3 length: 18 amino acids. J gave up 8 bases and V 2 bases, and 15 bases lay outside the gene matches. The CDR3 sequence is CASSLISLAGAGNDEQFF. The CDR3 bases are TGTGCCAGCAGCTTAATAAGCCTAGCGGGAGCCGGCAATGATGAGCAGTTCTTC. Drawing the rest from reference TRBV7-8 and TRBJ2-1, the complete variable domain is GAGVSQSPRYKVAKRGQDVALRCDPISGHVSLFWYQQALGQGPEFLTYFQNEAQLDKSGLPSDRFFAERPEGSVSTLKIQRTQQEDSAVYLCASSLISLAGAGNDEQFFGPGTRLTVL.

This chain connects TRBV3-1 to TRBJ2-7, with TRBD1 matching over 7 bases. The CDR3 has 15 amino acids. V was pared by 1 base and J by 1 base, with 4 bases of the junction left unmatched. The germline CDR1 and CDR2 sequences are LGHDT and YNNKEL (reference sequence). The CDR3 sequence is CASSQVADRSYEQYF. In nucleotides, the CDR3 is TGTGCCAGCAGCCAAGTCGCGGACAGGTCCTACGAGCAGTACTTC.

This clonotype was recorded at least ten times. The chain links TRBV10-3 to TRBJ2-3; no definite D call. The CDR3 runs 13 residues. Germline V gene lookup returns CDR1 ENHRY and CDR2 SYGVKD. Trimming pared 6 bases from V and 4 bases from J, leaving 11 bases between. The CDR3 spells CAIRSPQADTQYF. DNA of the CDR3: TGTGCCATCAGGAGCCCCCAAGCAGATACGCAGTATTTT.

V and J are TRBV6-5 and TRBJ1-1, with D unresolved. V was cut by 5 bases and J by 5 bases, with 9 bases left in between. Germline CDR1 MNHEY, CDR2 SVGAGI. This CDR3 comprises 12 residues. In nucleotides, the CDR3 is TGTGCCAGCAGTGCGGGAGGGACTGAAGCTTTCTTT. Translation: CASSAGGTEAFF.